Sequencing of this T cell receptor (beta chain) was carried out in a study of T cells in Graves' hyperthyroidism and ophthalmopathy (dated by TCRdb to between 2018 and 2020). For the wider study: Peripheral blood samples were taken at the time of initial diagnosis, prior to any treatment. An independent validation cohort of around 20 hyperthyroidism patients and some 15 patients who later progressed to ophthalmopathy tested prospective prediction of ophthalmopathy. After sampling, hyperthyroidism patients received methimazole starting at 30 mg daily, and ophthalmopathy patients received high-dose intravenous methylprednisolone. The roughly 100 discovery patients were divided at random into training and test sets in a 7:3 ratio. TCR Vbeta CDR3 sequencing of 130 to 150 peripheral blood samples (under 45 ophthalmopathy, about 74 hyperthyroidism and roughly 17 progressor patients) is reported in the paper. The study also compared thyroid tissue and blood T-cell repertoires from about six Graves' hyperthyroidism patients. To identify TCR V-J signatures that set the groups apart, the researchers used a discovery cohort of 90 to 100 patients, made up of around 40 with Graves' ophthalmopathy and 57 with stable Graves' hyperthyroidism. The research as a whole found: In cross-validation, a model built on a 13 V-J signature told ophthalmopathy apart from stable hyperthyroidism with over 85% sensitivity and about 81% specificity, and in testing the same model reached 80%/75%. In validation, the model predicted progression to ophthalmopathy a median of roughly 6.5 months before onset, with over 60% sensitivity and 72.22% specificity. Most expanded thyroid clonotypes (frequency above 0.001) were also detected in blood, suggesting blood repertoires may reflect thyroid immune responses. Sample size was not statistically predetermined, and blinding of investigators to group allocation was not performed.

Via the germline V gene, CDR1 is MDHEN and CDR2 SYDVKM. CDR3 length: 13 amino acids, cysteine to phenylalanine. Only CDR3 DNA is held: 39 bases, read in frame from base 1. Trimming removed 5 bases from V and 5 bases from J, leaving 12 bases between the germline ends. TCR beta CDR3 regions were amplified from RNA transcripts. The TCR CDR3 was subjected to a first round of RT-PCR using the HTBI primer set and the Qiagen OneStep RT-PCR kit. A second multiplex PCR round built the libraries, followed by size selection and purification. Sequencing of the libraries was done on an Illumina HiSeq2000 using paired-end 100 bp reads. As for how the authors treated the data: Raw data were processed with SOAPnuke, discarding reads with adapters, uncalled bases, mean Phred below 15, or no exact constant-primer or identifier match. COPE v1.2.5 was used to merge high-quality paired reads, and clonotypes were defined as unique nucleotide sequences. MiTCR v1.1 was used to align the clonotypes against IMGT TRBV, TRBD and TRBJ reference segments. The analysis included only V-J combinations with a frequency above 0.0001, which together covered more than 99% of the repertoires. A TCS score was defined as the ratio of F50 (clonal expansion) to E x V (chaos), with BLOSUM62-based TCRdist applied between CDR3 peptides within each V-J. Welch's t-statistics and random forest reduced several hundred V-J features to about 13, which were used in a naive Bayes classifier (R e1071). TCRdb reanalyzed the raw reads on its own, using fastp at Q25 for trimming and MiXCR for clone calling, and kept in-frame beta chains. CDR3 protein duplicates are merged, each entry listing the most common genes and DNA. None of the V and J calls come from the authors' own analysis; TCRdb made them. For this sample the table gives 530,000 or so distinct CDR3 sequences, of which around 22% were detected only once. Around 11% of the sample is held by the ten biggest clonotypes.

Ophthalmopathy patients had moderately to severely active disease, Clinical Activity Score of at least 3, NOSPECS grade of at least 4, and duration under 3 months. The study excluded patients with uncontrolled infections, other autoimmune diseases, pregnancy or lactation. Diagnoses were established on the basis of clinical symptoms, serum thyroxine and TRAb, thyroid ultrasound, and orbital computed tomography. PBMCs were separated from roughly 10 ml of fresh peripheral blood using Ficoll-Paque density gradient centrifugation. Total RNA was extracted with Trizol reagent, and quality was checked on an Agilent 2100 Bioanalyzer. As for this clonotype: Which antigen it targets is not known. Nothing much larger sits one base from this clone, and base qualities are not available.

Sequencing was carried out using blood. The sequence joins TRBV28 to TRBJ2-5, with the D segment identity uncertain. The sequence came from a woman in her twenties or thirties with Graves' ophthalmopathy. The DNA sequence is as follows: TGTGCCAGCAGTCCACCCTCGTTGGAGACCCAGTACTTC. Its amino acids are CASSPPSLETQYF.